These T cell receptor beta chains were read from a single sample in a study of blood T cell repertoires in COVID-19. Generated by immunoSEQ multiplex PCR, the TCRdb table keeps only in-frame clones and is missing some. This sample yields some 100,000 clones, of which approximately 93% are seen a single time; roughly 0.97% belongs to the top ten. Sequenced material: peripheral blood. The receptor set was obtained from a man aged 60 to 69 with acute or convalescent COVID-19. Each CDR3 is given with its conserved first and last residue. Fields, in order: V gene, D gene, J gene, clone size, CDR3 protein, CDR3 DNA. The D gene is left open where the match is weak. Where a row states a size, it is once, few, many or the class of an expanded clone; other rows omit it.

>TRBV28|TRBD2|TRBJ2-7|.
CASRGGSLYEQYF
TGTGCCAGCAGGGGCGGGAGCTTATACGAGCAGTACTTC
>TRBV5-5|TRBD1|TRBJ2-7|once
CASSLVRSRTGTYEQYF
TGTGCCAGCAGCTTGGTTCGGTCGCGGACAGGGACCTACGAGCAGTACTTC
>TRBV4-2|TRBD1|TRBJ1-2|.
CASSQPEDRERNGYTF
TGTGCCAGCAGCCAACCAGAAGACAGGGAGAGGAATGGCTACACCTTC
>TRBV11-2|TRBD2|TRBJ2-1|.
CASSSTSGFYNEQFF
TGTGCCAGCAGCTCGACTAGCGGGTTTTACAATGAGCAGTTCTTC
>TRBV27|.|TRBJ2-2|.
CASSLGPSTGELFF
TGTGCCAGCAGTTTGGGGCCGAGCACCGGGGAGCTGTTTTTT
>TRBV27|TRBD2|TRBJ2-7|.
CASSLSGESYEQYF
TGTGCCAGCAGTCTTAGCGGGGAATCCTACGAGCAGTACTTC
>TRBV18|.|TRBJ2-1|.
CASSRPGGNSYNEQFF
TGTGCCAGCTCGCGGCCAGGGGGGAACTCCTACAATGAGCAGTTCTTC
>TRBV27|.|TRBJ1-1|.
CASSLSVGEYTEAFF
TGTGCCAGCAGTTTATCGGTCGGGGAGTACACTGAAGCTTTCTTT
>TRBV5-1|TRBD2|TRBJ2-5|once
CASSFPSGSGGQETQYF
TGCGCCAGCAGCTTTCCGAGCGGGAGTGGTGGTCAAGAGACCCAGTACTTC
>TRBV27|TRBD1|TRBJ2-1|.
CASSHRDRGFNEQFF
TGTGCCAGCAGTCACCGGGACAGGGGTTTCAATGAGCAGTTCTTC
>TRBV19|.|TRBJ1-2|.
CASRREQTDYGYTF
TGTGCCAGTAGGAGGGAACAGACTGACTATGGCTACACCTTC
>TRBV27|TRBD1|TRBJ1-4|once
CASSSDRGFNEKLFF
TGTGCCAGCAGTTCTGACAGGGGGTTTAATGAAAAACTGTTTTTT
>TRBV6-5|TRBD1|TRBJ2-2|.
CASRGTGANTGELFF
TGTGCCAGCAGGGGGACAGGTGCGAACACCGGGGAGCTGTTTTTT
>TRBV19|.|TRBJ1-5|.
CASSRGDGVSQPQHF
TGTGCCAGTAGTAGGGGGGACGGGGTGAGTCAGCCCCAGCATTTT
>TRBV18|.|TRBJ1-3|.
CASSRIPTDRPGNTIYF
TGTGCCAGCTCACGCATACCTACAGATAGACCTGGAAACACCATATATTTT
>TRBV5-1|TRBD2|TRBJ2-2|.
CASSLEGGRSGELFF
TGCGCCAGCAGCTTGGAGGGCGGGAGATCCGGGGAGCTGTTTTTT
>TRBV10-3|TRBD1|TRBJ1-1|.
CAISKTQGQDTEAFF
TGTGCCATCAGTAAAACACAGGGGCAGGACACTGAAGCTTTCTTT